One T cell receptor (beta chain) is described in this entry. Its specificity is not known. This record comes from a study of T-cell reconstitution after alpha-beta-depleted transplantation in children. Points from the study as a whole: Reportedly, alpha-beta T cells present about two months post-transplant originated from several hundred expanded clones of graft origin. T-cell counts and diversity at one year following transplant were attributed mainly to newly produced T cells. Day-60 TCRbeta diversity that was high in some patients was derived from surviving recipient T cells and thymic progenitors.

Unique molecular identifiers were built into the TCRbeta library. TCRdb fed the PCR reads into MiXCR, producing one record per CDR3 protein. The sample has about 440,000 distinct CDR3 sequences; 43% are singletons. The CDR3 is made up of 14 amino acids. J lost 5 bases, V lost 7 bases, and 10 bases had no gene match. The starting material was PBMCs, obtained before TCRalphabeta/CD19-depleted stem cell transplant. The receptor was derived from a girl aged 2 to 9 with aplastic anemia, due to receive a stem cell transplant. This rearrangement joins TRBV12-3 or TRBV12-4 to TRBJ1-1; 7 bases agree with TRBD1. In nucleotides, the CDR3 is TGTGCCAGCACTATAGACAGGGCCGGGACTGAAGCTTTCTTT. Translation gives CASTIDRAGTEAFF.